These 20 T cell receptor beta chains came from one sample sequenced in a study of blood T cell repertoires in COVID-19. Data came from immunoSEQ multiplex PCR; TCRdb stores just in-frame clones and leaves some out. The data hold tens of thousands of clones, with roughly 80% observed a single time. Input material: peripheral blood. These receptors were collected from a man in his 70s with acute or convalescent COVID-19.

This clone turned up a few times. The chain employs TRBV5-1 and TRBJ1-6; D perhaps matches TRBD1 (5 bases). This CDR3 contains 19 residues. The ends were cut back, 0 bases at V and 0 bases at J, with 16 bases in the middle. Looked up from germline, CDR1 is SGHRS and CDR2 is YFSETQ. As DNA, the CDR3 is TGCGCCAGCAGCTTGGCCGGGGGTAGCTCGAGCTCCTATAATTCACCCCTCCACTTT. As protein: CASSLAGGSSSSYNSPLHF.

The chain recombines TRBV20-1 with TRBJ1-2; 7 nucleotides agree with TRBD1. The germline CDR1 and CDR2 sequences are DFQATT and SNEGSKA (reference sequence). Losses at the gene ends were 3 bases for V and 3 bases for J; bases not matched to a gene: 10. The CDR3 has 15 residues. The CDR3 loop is CSASTDRVPYYGYTF. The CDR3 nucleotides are TGCAGTGCTAGTACCGACAGGGTACCTTACTATGGCTACACCTTC.

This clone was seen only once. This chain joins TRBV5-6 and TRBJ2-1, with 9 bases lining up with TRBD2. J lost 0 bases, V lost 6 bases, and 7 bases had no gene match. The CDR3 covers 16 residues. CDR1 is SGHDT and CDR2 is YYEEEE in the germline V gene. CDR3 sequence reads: CASTRLAVVSYNEQFF. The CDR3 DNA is TGTGCCAGCACCCGACTAGCGGTCGTCTCCTACAATGAGCAGTTCTTC.

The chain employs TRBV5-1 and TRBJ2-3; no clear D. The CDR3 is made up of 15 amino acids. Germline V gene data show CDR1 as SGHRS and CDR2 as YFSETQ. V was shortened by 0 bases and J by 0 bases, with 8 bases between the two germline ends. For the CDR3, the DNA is TGCGCCAGCAGCTTGGGGGCGTCCAGCACAGATACGCAGTATTTT. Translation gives CASSLGASSTDTQYF.

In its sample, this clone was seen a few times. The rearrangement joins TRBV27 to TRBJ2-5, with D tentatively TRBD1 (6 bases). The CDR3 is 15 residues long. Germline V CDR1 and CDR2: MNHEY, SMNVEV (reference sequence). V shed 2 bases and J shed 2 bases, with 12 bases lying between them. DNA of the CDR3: TGTGCCAGCAGTTTAACTCCGGGACAACAAGAGACCCAGTACTTC. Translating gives CASSLTPGQQETQYF.

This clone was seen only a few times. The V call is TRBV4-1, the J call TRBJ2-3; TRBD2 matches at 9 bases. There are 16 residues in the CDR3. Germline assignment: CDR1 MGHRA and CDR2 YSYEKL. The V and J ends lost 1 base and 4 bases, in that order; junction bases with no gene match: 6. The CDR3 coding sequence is TGCGCCAGCAGCCAAGTGGAGCGGGGGGCTGCAGATACGCAGTATTTT. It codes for CASSQVERGAADTQYF.

The CDR3 protein is CASKTEITDTQYF. DNA of the CDR3: TGTGCCAGCAAGACAGAAATCACAGATACGCAGTATTTT. The chain employs TRBV2 and TRBJ2-3; D may be TRBD1 (5 bases). CDR3 length: 13 residues. Trimming left V 7 bases short and J 2 bases short, with 10 bases between. Germline CDR1 reads SNHLY; CDR2 reads FYNNEI.

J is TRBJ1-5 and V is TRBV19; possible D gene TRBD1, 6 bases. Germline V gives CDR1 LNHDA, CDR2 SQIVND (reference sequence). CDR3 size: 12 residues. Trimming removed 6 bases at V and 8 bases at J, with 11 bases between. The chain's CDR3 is CASREGGEPQHF. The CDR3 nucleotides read TGTGCCAGTAGAGAGGGGGGGGAGCCCCAGCATTTT.

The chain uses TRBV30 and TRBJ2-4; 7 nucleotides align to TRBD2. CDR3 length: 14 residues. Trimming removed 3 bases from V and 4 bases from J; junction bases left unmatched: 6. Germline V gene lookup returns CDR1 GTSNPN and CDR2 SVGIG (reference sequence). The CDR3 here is CAWRGGIVKNIQYF. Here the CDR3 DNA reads TGTGCCTGGAGGGGGGGGATCGTTAAAAACATTCAGTACTTC.

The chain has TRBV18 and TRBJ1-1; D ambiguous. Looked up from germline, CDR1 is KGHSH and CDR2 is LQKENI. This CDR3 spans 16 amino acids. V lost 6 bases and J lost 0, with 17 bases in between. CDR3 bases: TGTGCCAGCTCGCAACACAGTGGTGGCATGAACACTGAAGCTTTCTTT. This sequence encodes CASSQHSGGMNTEAFF. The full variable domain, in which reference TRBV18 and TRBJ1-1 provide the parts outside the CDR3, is NAGVMQNPRHLVRRRGQEARLRCSPMKGHSHVYWYRQLPEEGLKFMVYLQKENIIDESGMPKERFSAEFPKEGPSILRIQQVVRGDSAAYFCASSQHSGGMNTEAFFGQGTRLTVV.

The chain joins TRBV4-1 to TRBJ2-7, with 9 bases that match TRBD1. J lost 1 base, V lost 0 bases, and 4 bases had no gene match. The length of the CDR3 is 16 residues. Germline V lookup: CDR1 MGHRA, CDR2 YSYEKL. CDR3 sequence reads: CASSQDGTGSSYEQYF. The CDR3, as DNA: TGCGCCAGCAGCCAAGACGGGACAGGGAGTTCCTACGAGCAGTACTTC.

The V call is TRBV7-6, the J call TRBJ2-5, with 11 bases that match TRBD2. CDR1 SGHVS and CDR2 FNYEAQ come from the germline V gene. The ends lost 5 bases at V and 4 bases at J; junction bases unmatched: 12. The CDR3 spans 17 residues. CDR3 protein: CASSHRLAGPRVETQYF. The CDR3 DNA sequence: TGTGCCAGCAGCCACCGACTAGCGGGACCGAGGGTAGAGACCCAGTACTTC.

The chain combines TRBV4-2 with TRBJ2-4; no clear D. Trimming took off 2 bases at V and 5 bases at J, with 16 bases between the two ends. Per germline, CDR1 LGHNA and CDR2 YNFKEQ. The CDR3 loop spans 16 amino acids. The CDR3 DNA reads TGTGCCAGCAGCCAATGGGCCCCCGGCAGCCAAAACATTCAGTACTTC. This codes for CASSQWAPGSQNIQYF.

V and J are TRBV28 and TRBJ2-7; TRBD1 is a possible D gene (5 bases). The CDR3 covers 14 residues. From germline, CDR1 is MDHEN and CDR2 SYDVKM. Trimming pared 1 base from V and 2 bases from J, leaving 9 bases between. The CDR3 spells CASSLLGQTYEQYV. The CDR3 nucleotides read TGTGCCAGCAGTTTATTGGGGCAGACCTACGAGCAGTACGTC.

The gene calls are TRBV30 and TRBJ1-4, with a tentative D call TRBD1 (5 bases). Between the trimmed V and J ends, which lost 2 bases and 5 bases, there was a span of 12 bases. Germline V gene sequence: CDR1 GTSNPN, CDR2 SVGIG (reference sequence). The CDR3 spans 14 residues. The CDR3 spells CAWSQGHLNEKLFF. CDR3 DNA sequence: TGTGCCTGGAGTCAAGGACACCTCAATGAAAAACTGTTTTTT.

The CDR3 DNA reads as TGTGCCAGCAGCTTGGGGGGGGGTAACTATGGCTACACCTTC. The encoded protein is CASSLGGGNYGYTF. The V and J genes are TRBV7-2 and TRBJ1-2, with D tentatively TRBD1 (5 bases). The CDR3 spans 14 residues. Trimming took off 3 bases at V and 1 base at J, with 9 bases between the two ends. Germline V gene lookup returns CDR1 SGHTA and CDR2 FQGNSA. The whole variable domain, filled in from reference TRBV7-2 and TRBJ1-2, reads GAGVSQSPSNKVTEKGKDVELRCDPISGHTALYWYRQSLGQGLEFLIYFQGNSAPDKSGLPSDRFSAERTGGSVSTLTIQRTQQEDSAVYLCASSLGGGNYGYTFGSGTRLTVV.

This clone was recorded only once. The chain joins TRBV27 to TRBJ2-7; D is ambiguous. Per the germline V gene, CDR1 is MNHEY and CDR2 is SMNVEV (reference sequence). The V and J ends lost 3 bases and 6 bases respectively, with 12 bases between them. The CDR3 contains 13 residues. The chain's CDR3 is CASSFRSIGEQYF. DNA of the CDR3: TGTGCCAGCAGTTTCAGAAGTATTGGCGAGCAGTACTTC.

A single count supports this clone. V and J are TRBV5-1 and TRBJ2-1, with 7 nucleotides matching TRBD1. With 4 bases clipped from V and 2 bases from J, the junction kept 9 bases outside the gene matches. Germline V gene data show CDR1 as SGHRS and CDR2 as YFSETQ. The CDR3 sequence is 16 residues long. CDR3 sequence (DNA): TGCGCCAGCAGCCGAGCTACAGGGGTTGCCTACAATGAGCAGTTCTTC. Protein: CASSRATGVAYNEQFF.

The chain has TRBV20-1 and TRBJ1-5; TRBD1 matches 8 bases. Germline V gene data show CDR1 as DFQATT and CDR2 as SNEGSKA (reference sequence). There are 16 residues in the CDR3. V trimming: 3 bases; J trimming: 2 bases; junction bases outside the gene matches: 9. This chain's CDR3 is CSASGRGPLGNQPQHF. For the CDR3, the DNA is TGCAGTGCTAGTGGCAGGGGGCCCTTGGGCAATCAGCCCCAGCATTTT.

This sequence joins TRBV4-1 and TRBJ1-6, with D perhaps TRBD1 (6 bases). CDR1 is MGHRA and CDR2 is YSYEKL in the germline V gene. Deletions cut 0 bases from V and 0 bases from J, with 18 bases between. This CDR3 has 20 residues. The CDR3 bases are TGCGCCAGCAGCCAAGATATTCCCAGGGGTGGGAGCTCCTATAATTCACCCCTCCACTTT. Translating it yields CASSQDIPRGGSSYNSPLHF.